Listed below are T cell receptor beta chains from one sample, sequenced in a study of blood T cell repertoires in COVID-19. Profiling relied on immunoSEQ multiplex PCR, and the TCRdb table lists in-frame clones only, not all of them. Of more than 150,000 clones in the sample, over 70% were seen once. Sequenced sample: PBMCs or T cells enriched from blood (not recorded which). The receptor source for this set is a woman aged 60 to 75 who had recovered from COVID-19. Each CDR3 is given with its conserved first and last residue. D genes are given only for firm matches. The size entry is marked missing in some rows and otherwise reads once, few, many or a size class.

V	D	J	size	CDR3	DNA
TRBV30	TRBD1	TRBJ2-5	NA	CAWSNRGQETQYF	TGTGCCTGGAGTAACAGGGGTCAAGAGACCCAGTACTTC
TRBV6-5	NA	TRBJ2-7	few	CASNGRSYEQYF	TGTGCCAGCAATGGGAGGTCCTACGAGCAGTACTTC
TRBV5-1	TRBD1	TRBJ1-3	once	CASSQGQGGNTIYF	TGCGCCAGCAGCCAAGGACAGGGGGGAAACACCATATATTTT
TRBV3-1/TRBV3-2	NA	TRBJ1-2	NA	CASSPGHPGYGYTF	TGTGCCAGCAGCCCGGGACACCCCGGCTATGGCTACACCTTC
TRBV19	TRBD2	TRBJ2-5	NA	CASSVLAAQETQYF	TGTGCCAGTAGCGTACTAGCGGCTCAAGAGACCCAGTACTTC
TRBV3-1/TRBV3-2	NA	TRBJ2-1	NA	CASSQVPQDEQFF	TGTGCCAGCAGCCAAGTTCCACAGGATGAGCAGTTCTTC
TRBV7-3	TRBD1	TRBJ1-2	NA	CASSRDSGTGVVYGYTF	TGTGCCAGCAGCCGCGACTCCGGGACAGGGGTTGTCTATGGCTACACCTTC
TRBV5-1	NA	TRBJ2-7	NA	CASSLGVEGYEQYF	TGCGCCAGCAGCTTGGGAGTCGAGGGATACGAGCAGTACTTC
TRBV3-1/TRBV3-2	TRBD2	TRBJ2-7	few	CASSQGLAGVYEQYF	TGTGCCAGCAGCCAAGGACTAGCGGGAGTTTACGAGCAGTACTTC
TRBV21-1	NA	TRBJ2-2	NA	CASSKDRAFTGELFF	TGTGCCAGCAGCAAGGACAGGGCTTTTACCGGGGAGCTGTTTTTT
TRBV14	NA	TRBJ1-1	NA	CASKDQGMNTEAFF	TGTGCCAGCAAAGATCAGGGCATGAACACTGAAGCTTTCTTT
TRBV7-9	TRBD1	TRBJ2-2	few	CASSSGQEASTGELFF	TGTGCCAGCAGCTCGGGACAGGAAGCATCCACCGGGGAGCTGTTTTTT
TRBV3-1/TRBV3-2	NA	TRBJ1-3	once	CASSQAEGGTRGNTIYF	TGTGCCAGCAGCCAAGCGGAGGGGGGGACTCGGGGAAACACCATATATTTT
TRBV5-5	TRBD1	TRBJ1-2	NA	CASTGQVKIRGYTF	TGTGCCAGCACGGGACAGGTTAAGATAAGGGGCTACACCTTC
TRBV27	NA	TRBJ1-4	NA	CASSFGGLEKLFF	TGTGCCAGCTCGTTCGGGGGGCTCGAAAAACTGTTTTTT
TRBV6-5	NA	TRBJ2-1	NA	CASRRQGGNEQFF	TGTGCCAGCAGAAGACAGGGAGGCAATGAGCAGTTCTTC
TRBV21-1	NA	TRBJ1-2	once	CASSKNTSSGQGRICYGYTF	TGTGCCAGCAGCAAAAATACTTCTTCCGGACAGGGGCGTATTTGCTATGGCTACACCTTC
TRBV6-1	NA	TRBJ2-7	NA	CASSEKHGRGLLFSYEQYF	TGTGCCAGCAGTGAAAAGCATGGGAGAGGTTTGCTTTTCTCCTACGAGCAGTACTTC
TRBV28	NA	TRBJ1-2	NA	CASSRPGNGYGYTF	TGTGCCAGCAGCCGCCCCGGGAACGGTTATGGCTACACCTTC
TRBV11-2	NA	TRBJ2-7	NA	CASSLGEYEQYF	TGTGCCAGCAGCTTAGGAGAATACGAGCAGTACTTC
TRBV7-3	TRBD2	TRBJ2-3	few	CASSPLAGGDTQYF	TGTGCCAGCAGCCCCCTAGCGGGAGGAGATACGCAGTATTTT
TRBV3-1/TRBV3-2	TRBD1	TRBJ2-1	NA	CASSDNRGLGNEQFF	TGTGCCAGCAGCGATAACAGGGGTCTGGGGAATGAGCAGTTCTTC
TRBV27	NA	TRBJ1-5	NA	CASSPQGQHRLNQPQHF	TGTGCCAGCAGTCCCCAAGGACAGCACCGACTAAATCAGCCCCAGCATTTT
TRBV4-1	TRBD2	TRBJ2-1	NA	CASSPSWAGEYNEQFF	TGCGCCAGCAGCCCCTCTTGGGCGGGGGAGTACAATGAGCAGTTCTTC
TRBV29-1	TRBD1	TRBJ1-5	NA	CSVAEGTGGSQPQHF	TGCAGCGTTGCCGAGGGGACAGGGGGCTCTCAGCCCCAGCATTTT
TRBV15	NA	TRBJ1-4	NA	CATSRDRTNEKLFF	TGTGCCACCAGCAGAGATAGAACTAATGAAAAACTGTTTTTT
TRBV6-4	TRBD1	TRBJ2-3	NA	CASSVGGDRTDTQYF	TGTGCCAGCAGTGTCGGTGGGGACAGAACAGATACGCAGTATTTT
TRBV7-9	TRBD1	TRBJ1-2	NA	CAAEDRGDYGYTF	TGTGCCGCGGAAGACAGGGGGGACTATGGCTACACCTTC
TRBV3-1/TRBV3-2	TRBD1	TRBJ2-7	NA	CASSRDRGSYEQYF	TGTGCCAGCAGCCGTGACAGGGGGTCCTACGAGCAGTACTTC
TRBV2	TRBD2	TRBJ2-3	NA	CASSVGLATSTDTQYF	TGTGCCAGCAGTGTAGGACTAGCGACCTCCACAGATACGCAGTATTTT
TRBV28	TRBD2	TRBJ2-5	NA	CASSFTSGLQETQYF	TGTGCCAGCAGTTTTACTAGCGGGCTACAAGAGACCCAGTACTTC
TRBV6-5	NA	TRBJ2-7	NA	CASTRTYQYEQYF	TGTGCCAGCACCCGGACATATCAATACGAGCAGTACTTC
TRBV2	NA	TRBJ2-1	NA	CASSPDSTYNEQFF	TGTGCCAGCAGCCCGGACTCAACCTACAATGAGCAGTTCTTC
TRBV27	NA	TRBJ1-1	NA	CASSLGLSIRQSRRKIPEAFF	TGTGCCAGCAGTTTAGGGCTTTCAATTCGCCAGTCCCGCCGGAAAATCCCTGAAGCTTTCTTT
TRBV28	TRBD1	TRBJ1-2	NA	CASSLMDRDFYGYTF	TGTGCCAGCAGTTTAATGGACAGGGATTTTTATGGCTACACCTTC
TRBV1	NA	TRBJ1-2	NA	CTSSQEGRGQDGYTF	TGCACCAGCAGCCAAGAAGGGAGAGGGCAGGATGGCTACACCTTC